Below, 18 T cell receptor beta chains from the same sample are listed, as sequenced in a study of shared clonotypes between healthy human individuals. Assay used: immunoSEQ multiplex PCR; TCRdb lists only in-frame clones, some missing. Altogether 400,000 or so clones are present, 96% being singletons, with the ten largest covering more than 0.3%. The sample was memory CD8+ T cells sorted from blood. Noted subset: CD45RO+ cells pooled with CCR7-negative TemRA cells. Source of these receptors: a man aged 25-40 years in good health.

V usage is TRBV9 and J usage is TRBJ2-1; TRBD2 matches at 9 bases. V lost 0 bases and J lost 8; bases outside the gene matches: 0. This CDR3 region has 13 residues. Germline V gene lookup returns CDR1 SGDLS and CDR2 YYNGEE. The CDR3 DNA reads TGTGCCAGCAGCGTAGGCGGGAGGGATGAGCAGTTCTTC. Its protein is CASSVGGRDEQFF. Drawing the rest from reference TRBV9 and TRBJ2-1, the complete variable domain is DSGVTQTPKHLITATGQRVTLRCSPRSGDLSVYWYQQSLDQGLQFLIQYYNGEERAKGNILERFSAQQFPDLHSELNLSSLELGDSALYFCASSVGGRDEQFFGPGTRLTVL.

There are a few counts of this clone. The chain carries TRBV30 and TRBJ1-1; no clear D. Germline CDR1 is GTSNPN and CDR2 is SVGIG (reference sequence). The CDR3 has 16 residues. V was pared by 0 bases and J by 0 bases, with 14 bases between. The CDR3 sequence: CAWSVSWVKMNTEAFF. CDR3 DNA sequence: TGTGCCTGGAGTGTTTCGTGGGTCAAGATGAACACTGAAGCTTTCTTT.

The chain couples TRBV27 to TRBJ2-5; D ambiguous. With 2 bases removed from V and 0 bases from J, the gap between germline ends came to 4 bases. Germline-derived CDR1 and CDR2 are MNHEY and SMNVEV (reference sequence). This CDR3 is built from 13 residues. The CDR3, as DNA: TGTGCCAGCAGTTTAGGGTACCAAGAGACCCAGTACTTC. Translating gives CASSLGYQETQYF.

The rearrangement links TRBV9 to TRBJ2-5; 12 bases align to TRBD2. V shed 4 bases and J 5 bases; nucleotides not matched to a gene: 6. Looked up from germline, CDR1 is SGDLS and CDR2 is YYNGEE. The CDR3 covers 15 residues. CDR3 protein: CASSLAGGIGETQYF. The CDR3 nucleotides read TGTGCCAGCAGCCTAGCGGGAGGGATTGGGGAGACCCAGTACTTC.

The chain has TRBV18 and TRBJ2-1; possible D gene TRBD1, 5 bases. Germline loops: CDR1 KGHSH, CDR2 LQKENI. Trimming removed 1 base at V and 7 bases at J, with 8 bases between. The CDR3 extends over 13 amino acids. Here the CDR3 DNA reads TGTGCCAGCTCACCACTCCCAGGGAATGAGCAGTTCTTC. This encodes CASSPLPGNEQFF. The whole variable domain, filled in from reference TRBV18 and TRBJ2-1, reads NAGVMQNPRHLVRRRGQEARLRCSPMKGHSHVYWYRQLPEEGLKFMVYLQKENIIDESGMPKERFSAEFPKEGPSILRIQQVVRGDSAAYFCASSPLPGNEQFFGPGTRLTVL.

The chain recombines TRBV29-1 with TRBJ2-2, with D possibly TRBD2 on 6 matching bases. Germline V gives CDR1 SQVTM, CDR2 ANQGSEA. The CDR3 consists of 15 residues. The V and J ends lost 7 bases and 3 bases respectively, with 18 bases between them. The CDR3 DNA sequence: TGCAGCGCCAAATCGGGACTGGGCGACACCGGGGAGCTGTTTTTT. Translation gives CSAKSGLGDTGELFF.

J is TRBJ2-3 and V is TRBV12-5; possibly TRBD2 for D (6 bases). In germline, CDR1 is LGHNT, CDR2 FRNRAP. The CDR3 sequence is 15 residues long. The V and J ends lost 6 bases and 0 bases respectively, with 13 bases between them. CDR3 sequence: CASGGGVSSTDTQYF. The CDR3 DNA is TGTGCTAGTGGGGGGGGAGTTTCTAGCACAGATACGCAGTATTTT. Full variable domain (rest looked up from reference TRBV12-5 and TRBJ2-3): DARVTQTPRHKVTEMGQEVTMRCQPILGHNTVFWYRQTMMQGLELLAYFRNRAPLDDSGMPKDRFSAEMPDATLATLKIQPSEPRDSAVYFCASGGGVSSTDTQYFGPGTRLTVL.

J is TRBJ2-6 and V is TRBV9; 12 bases fit TRBD2. Germline V gives CDR1 SGDLS, CDR2 YYNGEE. The CDR3 has 17 amino acids. V lost 3 bases to trimming and J lost 3 bases; unmatched junction nucleotides: 4. CDR3 residues: CASSGLAGVVGANVLTF. The CDR3 nucleotides read TGTGCCAGCAGCGGACTAGCGGGAGTGGTTGGGGCCAACGTCCTGACTTTC.

CDR3 bases: TGTGCCTGGAGTGCCACTTTTCAGGGGGGGAACCAGCCCCAGCATTTT. Translation: CAWSATFQGGNQPQHF. The V call is TRBV30, the J call TRBJ1-5; 7 nucleotides match TRBD1. The CDR3 has 16 residues. Germline values: CDR1 GTSNPN, CDR2 SVGIG (reference sequence). Trimming took 1 base from V and 7 from J; bases not matched to a gene: 13.

The V and J genes are TRBV10-3 and TRBJ1-1, with a tentative D call TRBD1 (6 bases). Per the germline V gene, CDR1 is ENHRY and CDR2 is SYGVKD. CDR3 length: 15 amino acids. V dropped 0 bases and J dropped 4 bases, with 12 bases sitting between them. CDR3 DNA: TGTGCCATCAGTGAGTCGACAGGCTTTAGCACTGAAGCTTTCTTT. Amino acid sequence: CAISESTGFSTEAFF.

The chain carries TRBV2 and TRBJ1-3, with 7 bases matching TRBD1. The CDR3 is made up of 14 amino acids. Germline CDR1 SNHLY, CDR2 FYNNEI. V was clipped by 7 bases and J by 2 bases; unmatched bases: 5. CDR3 protein: CASKGTAAGNTIYF. CDR3 in DNA: TGTGCCAGCAAGGGGACAGCCGCTGGAAACACCATATATTTT.

V usage is TRBV5-5 and J usage is TRBJ1-2, with TRBD1 as a possible D gene (5 bases). The V and J ends lost 6 bases and 3 bases respectively, with 9 bases between them. CDR1 is SGHKS and CDR2 is YYEKEE in the germline V gene (reference sequence). CDR3 length equals 12 residues. In DNA form, the CDR3 reads TGTGCCAGCACTACCAGGGACTATGGCTACACCTTC. Its translation: CASTTRDYGYTF. Together with reference TRBV5-5 and TRBJ1-2, the CDR3 gives the full variable domain: DAGVTQSPTHLIKTRGQQVTLRCSPISGHKSVSWYQQVLGQGPQFIFQYYEKEERGRGNFPDRFSARQFPNYSSELNVNALLLGDSALYLCASTTRDYGYTFGSGTRLTVV.

V usage is TRBV5-1 and J usage is TRBJ2-7, with 7 bases lining up with TRBD1. This CDR3 has 14 amino acids. V was pared by 7 bases and J by 2 bases, with 9 bases of the junction left unmatched. Germline values: CDR1 SGHRS, CDR2 YFSETQ. This CDR3 is CASPRDSFPYEQYF. In DNA form, the CDR3 reads TGCGCCAGCCCCCGGGACAGTTTTCCCTACGAGCAGTACTTC. The full variable domain, rest sourced from reference TRBV5-1 and TRBJ2-7, is KAGVTQTPRYLIKTRGQQVTLSCSPISGHRSVSWYQQTPGQGLQFLFEYFSETQRNKGNFPGRFSGRQFSNSRSEMNVSTLELGDSALYLCASPRDSFPYEQYFGPGTRLTVT.

This clone was picked up one time. The chain joins TRBV18 to TRBJ2-6; D perhaps matches TRBD1 (5 bases). Germline V CDR1 and CDR2: KGHSH, LQKENI. V was trimmed by 6 bases and J by 1 base, leaving 10 bases between them. This CDR3 is 15 amino acids long. CDR3 region: CASSQQESGANVLTF. The CDR3 coding sequence is TGTGCCAGCTCTCAACAGGAGTCTGGGGCCAACGTCCTGACTTTC.

The genes are TRBV5-1 and TRBJ2-7; 9 bases map to TRBD1. The CDR3 totals 12 residues. CDR1 and CDR2 (germline): SGHRS, YFSETQ. The V and J ends lost 7 bases and 3 bases, in that order; junction bases with no gene match: 2. The CDR3 reads CASSGQGYEQYF. CDR3 nucleotides: TGCGCCAGCTCGGGACAGGGCTACGAGCAGTACTTC.

This rearrangement joins TRBV30 to TRBJ1-2; unclear D gene. The CDR3 spans 13 residues. The V gene's germline CDR1 is GTSNPN and CDR2 SVGIG (reference sequence). Trimming left V 0 bases short and J 0 bases short, with 5 bases between. CDR3 coding DNA: TGTGCCTGGAGTGTACACACTAACTATGGCTACACCTTC. Translation: CAWSVHTNYGYTF.

The V call is TRBV25-1, the J call TRBJ2-2; 7 nucleotides agree with TRBD2. The length of the CDR3 is 16 residues. From germline, CDR1 is MGHDK and CDR2 SYGVNS. V lost 4 bases, J lost 1 base, and 6 bases stayed unmatched. In DNA, the CDR3 is TGTGCCAGCAGTGTGGCGGGAGCTAGGAACACCGGGGAGCTGTTTTTT. Translating it yields CASSVAGARNTGELFF.

V gene TRBV6-1 combines with J gene TRBJ2-1; maybe TRBD2 (5 bases). This CDR3 contains 14 residues. V lost 3 bases to trimming and J lost 4 bases, with 10 bases between them. Per the germline V gene, CDR1 is MNHNS and CDR2 is SASEGT. The CDR3 sequence is CASSDPSRYNEQFF. CDR3 in DNA: TGTGCCAGCAGTGATCCTAGCCGTTACAATGAGCAGTTCTTC.